These T cell receptor beta chains were read from a single sample in a study of cytomegalovirus exposure and HLA in healthy donors. Generated by immunoSEQ multiplex PCR, the TCRdb table keeps only in-frame clones and is missing some. The table has over 150,000 clones, more than 70% seen once. The material sequenced was PBMCs. All receptors come from a boy aged 2 to 9 in good health and CMV-seronegative. Both conserved end residues are part of each CDR3. D genes are given only for firm matches. Clone size is shown for a subset of rows, as once, few, many or a class of expanded clone.

cdr3_nt: TGTGCCAGCAAACCTAGCGGGGAGCCCTACGAGCAGTACTTC
cdr3_aa: CASKPSGEPYEQYF
cdr3_length: 14
j_call: TRBJ2-7
clone_size: once
v_call: TRBV6-1
d_call: TRBD2

cdr3_nt: TGTGCCAGCAGCACAGGGAGATATGGCTACACCTTC
cdr3_aa: CASSTGRYGYTF
cdr3_length: 12
j_call: TRBJ1-2
clone_size: NA
v_call: TRBV5-4
d_call: NA

cdr3_nt: TGCAGCGTTGAAGATCTGGGACAGGGGACCTATGGCTACACCTTC
cdr3_aa: CSVEDLGQGTYGYTF
cdr3_length: 15
j_call: TRBJ1-2
clone_size: NA
v_call: TRBV29-1
d_call: TRBD1

cdr3_nt: TGTGCCAGCAGTTTAAGGGGGGGCCTTAGCAATCAGCCCCAGCATTTT
cdr3_aa: CASSLRGGLSNQPQHF
cdr3_length: 16
j_call: TRBJ1-5
clone_size: NA
v_call: TRBV27
d_call: NA

cdr3_nt: TGTGCCAGCAGCGTGACTAGCCGGGCCGGGGAGCTGTTTTTT
cdr3_aa: CASSVTSRAGELFF
cdr3_length: 14
j_call: TRBJ2-2
clone_size: NA
v_call: TRBV5-4
d_call: TRBD2

cdr3_nt: TGTGCCTGGAATGACAGGTGGCAGGGCGGGGAGCTGTTTTTT
cdr3_aa: CAWNDRWQGGELFF
cdr3_length: 14
j_call: TRBJ2-2
clone_size: NA
v_call: TRBV30
d_call: NA

cdr3_nt: TGTGCCAGTAGTGGGCAGACGAACACTGAAGCTTTCTTT
cdr3_aa: CASSGQTNTEAFF
cdr3_length: 13
j_call: TRBJ1-1
clone_size: NA
v_call: TRBV19
d_call: NA

cdr3_nt: TGTGCCAGCAGCCAAGTTATCAACTATGGCTACACCTTC
cdr3_aa: CASSQVINYGYTF
cdr3_length: 13
j_call: TRBJ1-2
clone_size: NA
v_call: TRBV14
d_call: NA

cdr3_nt: TGCGCCAGCAGCCATCTCAGGACTAGTTTCAATGAGCAGTTCTTC
cdr3_aa: CASSHLRTSFNEQFF
cdr3_length: 15
j_call: TRBJ2-1
clone_size: NA
v_call: TRBV4-1
d_call: TRBD2

cdr3_nt: TGTGCCAGCAGCGTCCTCACAGGTGAAGCTTTCTTT
cdr3_aa: CASSVLTGEAFF
cdr3_length: 12
j_call: TRBJ1-1
clone_size: NA
v_call: TRBV9
d_call: NA

cdr3_nt: TGTGCCAGCAGTTTGGACAGGGTAGGCTACACCTTC
cdr3_aa: CASSLDRVGYTF
cdr3_length: 12
j_call: TRBJ1-2
clone_size: NA
v_call: TRBV6-5
d_call: TRBD1

cdr3_nt: TGTGCCAGTAGGCAGCGTAGGAGGGATGGAGAAAAACTGTTTTTT
cdr3_aa: CASRQRRRDGEKLFF
cdr3_length: 15
j_call: TRBJ1-4
clone_size: NA
v_call: TRBV19
d_call: NA

cdr3_nt: TGTGCCAGCAGCCTTTCTGAAAAACTGTTTTTT
cdr3_aa: CASSLSEKLFF
cdr3_length: 11
j_call: TRBJ1-4
clone_size: NA
v_call: TRBV21-1
d_call: NA

cdr3_nt: TGTGCCAGCAGTCAGCGGGGCGGGGAGCTGTTTTTT
cdr3_aa: CASSQRGGELFF
cdr3_length: 12
j_call: TRBJ2-2
clone_size: NA
v_call: TRBV27
d_call: TRBD2

cdr3_nt: TGTGCCAGCTTGCAGGCACAACTTTCCGAAGCTTTCTTT
cdr3_aa: CASLQAQLSEAFF
cdr3_length: 13
j_call: TRBJ1-1
clone_size: NA
v_call: TRBV6-6
d_call: NA

cdr3_nt: TGTGCCAGCAGCCAAGATATAGGAGAAGCGGTTGAAGCTTTCTTT
cdr3_aa: CASSQDIGEAVEAFF
cdr3_length: 15
j_call: TRBJ1-1
clone_size: NA
v_call: TRBV14
d_call: NA

cdr3_nt: TGTGCCAGCAGGAGGGACTACCTATACGAGCAGTACTTC
cdr3_aa: CASRRDYLYEQYF
cdr3_length: 13
j_call: TRBJ2-7
clone_size: NA
v_call: TRBV6-5
d_call: TRBD2

cdr3_nt: TGTGCCAGCAGCTTAAGACGGGGGGGCCTGACCGGGGAGCTGTTTTTT
cdr3_aa: CASSLRRGGLTGELFF
cdr3_length: 16
j_call: TRBJ2-2
clone_size: NA
v_call: TRBV7-2
d_call: TRBD2

cdr3_nt: TGCGCCAGCAGCTTGGCCTTAGGGGATCTGAGCACAGATACGCAGTATTTT
cdr3_aa: CASSLALGDLSTDTQYF
cdr3_length: 17
j_call: TRBJ2-3
clone_size: NA
v_call: TRBV5-1
d_call: NA

cdr3_nt: TGTGCCAGCAGTCTACTTTACAATCAGCCCCAGCATTTT
cdr3_aa: CASSLLYNQPQHF
cdr3_length: 13
j_call: TRBJ1-5
clone_size: NA
v_call: TRBV6-6
d_call: NA

cdr3_nt: TGTGCCAGCAGCTTTGTGGCCAACTCTGGAAACACCATATATTTT
cdr3_aa: CASSFVANSGNTIYF
cdr3_length: 15
j_call: TRBJ1-3
clone_size: NA
v_call: TRBV11-2
d_call: NA

cdr3_nt: TGTGCCTGGAGGGCCGGGACAGGGGTACACACCATATATTTT
cdr3_aa: CAWRAGTGVHTIYF
cdr3_length: 14
j_call: TRBJ1-3
clone_size: NA
v_call: TRBV30
d_call: TRBD1

cdr3_nt: TGTGCCAGCACCGTAGGCGGTGGCCTAGCGGCTAGCACAGATACGCAGTATTTT
cdr3_aa: CASTVGGGLAASTDTQYF
cdr3_length: 18
j_call: TRBJ2-3
clone_size: NA
v_call: TRBV5-4
d_call: TRBD2

cdr3_nt: TGTGCCAGCAGCCCTGGACTAGCGGGAGATCAAGAGACCCAGTACTTC
cdr3_aa: CASSPGLAGDQETQYF
cdr3_length: 16
j_call: TRBJ2-5
clone_size: once
v_call: TRBV9
d_call: TRBD2

cdr3_nt: TGTGCCAGCAGCTTAGGACGGACAGGGACAGGAGGCTACACCTTC
cdr3_aa: CASSLGRTGTGGYTF
cdr3_length: 15
j_call: TRBJ1-2
clone_size: NA
v_call: TRBV11-2
d_call: TRBD1

cdr3_nt: TGTGCCAGCTCGTCCCAGGGACAGGGGGCGCGAGGCTACACCTTC
cdr3_aa: CASSSQGQGARGYTF
cdr3_length: 15
j_call: TRBJ1-2
clone_size: NA
v_call: TRBV18
d_call: TRBD1

cdr3_nt: TGCGCCAGCAGCTTGGTCGGTGTGGACGACAGCTCTGGGGCCAACGTCCTGACTTTC
cdr3_aa: CASSLVGVDDSSGANVLTF
cdr3_length: 19
j_call: TRBJ2-6
clone_size: NA
v_call: TRBV5-1
d_call: NA

cdr3_nt: TGTGCCAGCAAGTTGGACAGAACTTTTAATGAGCAGTTCTTC
cdr3_aa: CASKLDRTFNEQFF
cdr3_length: 14
j_call: TRBJ2-1
clone_size: once
v_call: TRBV6-1
d_call: NA

cdr3_nt: TGTGCCAGTAGTAGTCCAGGGGAGATAGATACGCAGTATTTT
cdr3_aa: CASSSPGEIDTQYF
cdr3_length: 14
j_call: TRBJ2-3
clone_size: NA
v_call: TRBV19
d_call: NA

cdr3_nt: TGTGCCAGCTCAGTAACGACAGGGGAGGCTGGGGCCAACGTCCTGACTTTC
cdr3_aa: CASSVTTGEAGANVLTF
cdr3_length: 17
j_call: TRBJ2-6
clone_size: once
v_call: TRBV18
d_call: TRBD1